Shown below are 14 T cell receptor beta chains from a single sample sequenced in a study of CD8+ T cells in alopecia areata. Isolated RNA was reverse transcribed into cDNA used as the sequencing template. Sequencing used immunoSEQ multiplex PCR; TCRdb keeps in-frame clones, though not all of them. The repertoire holds 130,000 to 150,000 clones, about four fifths seen once, with around 25% in the top ten. As for treatment: oral pan-JAK inhibitor, 5-10 mg twice daily. Sequencing was performed on CD8+ T cells sorted from blood, taken at week 4, from a patient treated with tofacitinib. These TCRs come from a human donor with alopecia areata.

The J gene is TRBJ2-1, the V gene TRBV27, with D possibly being TRBD2 (5 bases). The CDR3 runs 14 residues. Looked up from germline, CDR1 is MNHEY and CDR2 is SMNVEV (reference sequence). Trimming took off 8 bases at V and 4 bases at J, with 15 bases between the two ends. The CDR3 spells CASARGGEYNEQFF. The CDR3 DNA reads TGTGCCAGCGCGAGAGGAGGTGAATACAATGAGCAGTTCTTC.

The J gene is TRBJ2-7, the V gene TRBV6-1, with D tentatively TRBD1 (8 bases). Germline assignment: CDR1 MNHNS and CDR2 SASEGT. Trimming took off 7 bases at V and 3 bases at J, with 19 bases between the two ends. The CDR3 loop spans 15 amino acids. CDR3 amino acids: CASNGNRGGYYEQYF. DNA for the CDR3: TGTGCCAGCAACGGGAACAGGGGGGGGTACTACGAGCAGTACTTC.

V usage is TRBV27 and J usage is TRBJ2-7; D is possibly TRBD1 (6 bases). Germline CDR1 MNHEY, CDR2 SMNVEV (reference sequence). V dropped 10 bases and J dropped 3 bases, with 16 bases sitting between them. The CDR3 loop spans 13 amino acids. Written as DNA, the CDR3 is TGTGCCACCGCAACAGGGAGAGGCTACGAGCAGTACTTC. Protein product: CATATGRGYEQYF.

The V gene is TRBV19, the J gene TRBJ2-1; weak D call: TRBD1 (6 bases). The V gene lost 0 bases and the J gene lost 5 bases, with 17 bases spanning the gap. Germline V gives CDR1 LNHDA, CDR2 SQIVND (reference sequence). CDR3 size: 17 residues. CDR3 DNA: TGTGCCAGTAGTATAGATCCCACAGGGAAAGCGGACAATGAGCAGTTCTTC. Protein sequence: CASSIDPTGKADNEQFF.

This chain links TRBV4-1 with TRBJ1-3; no definite D call. V was pared by 1 base and J by 2 bases, with 15 bases between. The CDR3 covers 17 residues. CDR1 is MGHRA and CDR2 is YSYEKL in the germline V gene. The CDR3 loop reads CASSQGRGLLTGNTIYF. CDR3 sequence (DNA): TGCGCCAGCAGCCAAGGGCGCGGGCTGTTGACTGGAAACACCATATATTTT.

The J gene is TRBJ2-7, the V gene TRBV6-6, with D possibly matching TRBD1 (6 bases). Germline CDR1 and CDR2: MNHNY and SVGAGI (reference sequence). With 4 bases removed from V and 6 bases from J, the gap between germline ends came to 10 bases. This CDR3 has 12 amino acids. The CDR3 DNA reads as TGTGCCAGCAGTTCACAGGGTGTCGAGCAGTACTTC. Protein sequence: CASSSQGVEQYF.

The chain uses TRBV4-1 and TRBJ1-1; TRBD1 might be the D (5 bases). V gave up 7 bases and J gave up 5 bases, with 14 bases separating them. This CDR3 has 13 residues. Germline CDR1 reads MGHRA; CDR2 reads YSYEKL. The CDR3 spells CASTEVEGTEAFF. In DNA, the CDR3 is TGCGCCAGCACCGAAGTCGAGGGGACTGAAGCTTTCTTT.

This clone turned up a few times. The J gene is TRBJ2-5, the V gene TRBV13; D possibly corresponds to TRBD1 (5 bases). Trimming pared 5 bases from V and 6 bases from J, leaving 16 bases between. Germline CDR1 PRHDT, CDR2 FYEKMQ (reference sequence). The CDR3 is 14 residues long. CDR3 protein: CASSPPGMVKTQYF. The DNA of the CDR3 is TGTGCCAGCAGCCCCCCAGGGATGGTAAAGACCCAGTACTTC.

This clone has more than one count but fewer than ten. V and J are TRBV7-9 and TRBJ2-7; D perhaps matches TRBD1 (6 bases). Germline CDR1 reads SEHNR; CDR2 reads FQNEAQ (reference sequence). CDR3 length equals 15 residues. Trimming stripped 2 bases from V and 2 bases from J, with 13 bases between. CDR3 nucleotide sequence: TGTGCCAGCAGCTTATTCAGGGGAGAAACCTACGAGCAGTACTTC. Its translation is CASSLFRGETYEQYF.

The chain combines TRBV7-9 with TRBJ2-6; D not resolved. Trimming removed 0 bases at V and 0 bases at J, with 12 bases between. This CDR3 is built from 18 residues. Germline CDR1 SEHNR, CDR2 FQNEAQ (reference sequence). For the CDR3, the DNA is TGTGCCAGCAGCTTAGCTCATCCGACGGGCTCTGGGGCCAACGTCCTGACTTTC. Translation: CASSLAHPTGSGANVLTF.

This clone showed up just once. The chain couples TRBV11-3 to TRBJ2-3, with 7 bases identical to TRBD1. This CDR3 has 15 residues. V was clipped by 3 bases and J by 0 bases; unmatched bases: 3. Germline V CDR1 and CDR2: SGHNT, YENEEA. The CDR3 region is CASSLGTVSTDTQYF. CDR3 DNA sequence: TGTGCCAGCAGCTTGGGGACAGTTAGCACAGATACGCAGTATTTT.

This chain joins TRBV7-2 and TRBJ2-2, with 9 bases aligning to TRBD2. Germline values: CDR1 SGHTA, CDR2 FQGNSA. V gave up 2 bases and J gave up 7 bases; unmatched junction bases: 5. The CDR3 runs 15 residues. DNA for the CDR3: TGTGCCAGCAGCTTATTCTCTAGCGGGGACGGGGAGCTGTTTTTT. Translation gives CASSLFSSGDGELFF. The full variable domain, in which reference TRBV7-2 and TRBJ2-2 provide the parts outside the CDR3, is GAGVSQSPSNKVTEKGKDVELRCDPISGHTALYWYRQSLGQGLEFLIYFQGNSAPDKSGLPSDRFSAERTGGSVSTLTIQRTQQEDSAVYLCASSLFSSGDGELFFGEGSRLTVL.

The chain recombines TRBV15 with TRBJ2-1; D may correspond to TRBD1 or TRBD2 (6 bases each). V was shortened by 5 bases and J by 7 bases, with 15 bases between the two germline ends. The CDR3 extends over 14 amino acids. Germline V gives CDR1 LNHNV, CDR2 YYDKDF (reference sequence). CDR3 protein: CATSEGGGRNEQFF. CDR3 DNA: TGTGCCACCAGCGAAGGGGGAGGTCGGAATGAGCAGTTCTTC.

The CDR3 loop is CSVSGLAGDYEQFF. CDR3 nucleotide sequence: TGCAGCGTCTCCGGACTAGCGGGGGACTATGAGCAGTTCTTC. J is TRBJ2-1 and V is TRBV29-1; TRBD2 aligns across 13 bases. V shed 6 bases, J shed 8 bases, and the junction held 7 bases outside the gene matches. Per germline, CDR1 SQVTM and CDR2 ANQGSEA. This CDR3 contains 14 residues.